These 16 T cell receptor beta chains share one sample of origin, sequenced in a study of CD8+ T cells in alopecia areata. Following RNA extraction, reverse transcription yielded cDNA that acted as the sequencing template. The data were produced by immunoSEQ multiplex PCR, yet TCRdb's version contains in-frame clones alone and is incomplete. Among some 200,000 clones listed, around 60% were seen once. As to treatment: oral pan-JAK inhibitor, 5-10 mg twice daily. The starting material was CD8+ T cells sorted from blood, obtained at week 24, from a patient treated with tofacitinib. These receptors were collected from a human donor with alopecia areata.

The CDR3 is CSARVWGSWFF. CDR3 DNA sequence: TGCAGTGCTAGAGTGTGGGGTTCCTGGTTCTTC. J is TRBJ2-1 and V is TRBV20-1; D call uncertain. Germline V gene data show CDR1 as DFQATT and CDR2 as SNEGSKA (reference sequence). The CDR3 is 11 amino acids. V shed 1 base and J shed 15 bases, with 13 bases lying between them.

The rearrangement links TRBV6-5 to TRBJ1-5; TRBD1 aligns across 7 bases. The CDR3 runs 15 residues. Trimming took 4 bases from V and 7 from J; bases not matched to a gene: 10. Per germline, CDR1 MNHEY and CDR2 SVGAGI. The CDR3 nucleotides are TGTGCCAGCAGTTCCTCTCAGGGGGGCTGGCAGCCCCAGCATTTT. Translating it yields CASSSSQGGWQPQHF.

The V call is TRBV25-1, the J call TRBJ2-7; tentatively, D is TRBD1 (7 bases). Germline CDR1 is MGHDK and CDR2 is SYGVNS. The CDR3 extends over 16 amino acids. Deletions cut 10 bases from V and 4 bases from J, with 26 bases between. Here the CDR3 DNA reads TGTGCCACGCTAGTTTACGGGAGACAGGGAAGGTACGAGCAGTACTTC. Its translation is CATLVYGRQGRYEQYF.

This clone came up a few times. The chain recombines TRBV5-1 with TRBJ2-7, with D maybe TRBD1 (6 bases). CDR1 is SGHRS, CDR2 YFSETQ, per germline. The CDR3 runs to 15 residues. Trimming stripped 0 bases from V and 1 base from J, with 11 bases between. In nucleotides, the CDR3 is TGCGCCAGCAGCTTGGACCCGGGACAATCCTACGAGCAGTACTTC. This encodes CASSLDPGQSYEQYF.

This clone showed up just once. The rearrangement joins TRBV7-9 to TRBJ2-5; 7 bases are a match to TRBD1. The CDR3 is 12 amino acids. Unmatched junction bases numbered 3, after V lost 11 bases and J lost 0 bases. Per germline, CDR1 SEHNR and CDR2 FQNEAQ (reference sequence). DNA for the CDR3: TGTGCCGGGGACAGACACCAAGAGACCCAGTACTTC. It is translated as CAGDRHQETQYF. Full variable domain (remainder filled in from reference TRBV7-9 and TRBJ2-5): DTGVSQNPRHKITKRGQNVTFRCDPISEHNRLYWYRQTLGQGPEFLTYFQNEAQLEKSRLLSDRFSAERPKGSFSTLEIQRTEQGDSAMYLCAGDRHQETQYFGPGTRLLVL.

This chain connects TRBV29-1 to TRBJ2-2; 8 bases line up with TRBD1. V lost 8 bases to trimming and J lost 6 bases; unmatched junction nucleotides: 5. This CDR3 is 12 amino acids long. Germline V gene lookup returns CDR1 SQVTM and CDR2 ANQGSEA. For the CDR3, the DNA is TGCAGCTTCTGGACAGGGTCCGGGGAGCTGTTTTTT. Protein sequence: CSFWTGSGELFF.

The CDR3 loop reads CASSQNRDNEQFF. The CDR3 nucleotides read TGTGCCAGCAGCCAAAACAGGGATAATGAGCAGTTCTTC. The rearrangement links TRBV7-9 to TRBJ2-1; a possible D gene is TRBD1 (6 bases). The V end lost 5 bases, the J end lost 7 bases, and 12 bases lay between the germline ends. Germline V lookup: CDR1 SEHNR, CDR2 FQNEAQ (reference sequence). This CDR3 region has 13 residues.

The V call is TRBV5-1, the J call TRBJ2-1; 8 bases are shared with TRBD1. The CDR3 is 14 residues long. Germline CDR1 reads SGHRS; CDR2 reads YFSETQ. V lost 5 bases and J lost 5; bases outside the gene matches: 6. The CDR3 sequence: CASREQGDDNEQFF. DNA for the CDR3: TGCGCCAGCAGGGAACAGGGGGACGACAATGAGCAGTTCTTC.

The rearrangement uses TRBV7-9 and TRBJ1-1; no clear D. This CDR3 contains 15 residues. V lost 6 bases to trimming and J lost 0 bases, with 14 bases between them. Germline CDR1 SEHNR, CDR2 FQNEAQ (reference sequence). The CDR3 DNA reads TGTGCCAGCAGAGGCCAAGGGCCCATGAACACTGAAGCTTTCTTT. Amino acids: CASRGQGPMNTEAFF.

As for this clone: Other DNA sequences from this sample encode an identical CDR3 as well. This chain links TRBV6-5 with TRBJ2-7; possibly TRBD2 for D (6 bases). The germline V gene has CDR1 MNHEY and CDR2 SVGAGI. This CDR3 is 13 amino acids long. Trimming left V 2 bases short and J 2 bases short, with 7 bases between. The CDR3, as DNA: TGTGCCAGCAGTTACGGGGGGACCTACGAGCAGTACTTC. As protein: CASSYGGTYEQYF.

This chain uses TRBV4-1 with TRBJ2-7; 7 bases agree with TRBD1. CDR3 length: 15 amino acids. Germline V gene sequence: CDR1 MGHRA, CDR2 YSYEKL. J gave up 7 bases and V 2 bases, and 11 bases lay outside the gene matches. The CDR3 nucleotides are TGCGCCAGCAGCCAATCCCCAACAGGGGAGCCGGAGCAGTACTTC. Encoded protein: CASSQSPTGEPEQYF.

A few counts support this clone. V and J are TRBV5-1 and TRBJ1-5; D is ambiguous. Germline V gives CDR1 SGHRS, CDR2 YFSETQ. CDR3 length: 13 residues. V was pared by 4 bases and J by 2 bases, with 7 bases between. CDR3 nucleotide sequence: TGCGCCAGCAGCCAAATAGGCAATCAGCCCCAGCATTTT. Protein: CASSQIGNQPQHF.

The chain joins TRBV5-6 to TRBJ1-4, with 8 nucleotides matching TRBD1. CDR1 and CDR2 (germline): SGHDT, YYEEEE. The CDR3 sequence is 14 residues long. Losses at the gene ends were 4 bases for V and 9 bases for J; bases not matched to a gene: 8. Written as DNA, the CDR3 is TGTGCCAGCAGCCCGGGACAGGCCATCAAAAAACTGTTTTTT. Translating it yields CASSPGQAIKKLFF.

This clone has more than one count but fewer than ten. V is TRBV29-1 and J is TRBJ1-2, with D possibly being TRBD1 (5 bases). The CDR3 totals 14 residues. Looked up from germline, CDR1 is SQVTM and CDR2 is ANQGSEA. Trimming pared 7 bases from V and 3 bases from J, leaving 18 bases between. Here the CDR3 DNA reads TGCAGCGCCCTGGTAAGGGGTACTGACTATGGCTACACCTTC. Translating gives CSALVRGTDYGYTF.

The chain recombines TRBV9 with TRBJ1-1; D uncertain. Between the trimmed V and J ends, which lost 4 bases and 2 bases, there was a span of 0 bases. The CDR3 is made up of 10 amino acids. Per germline, CDR1 SGDLS and CDR2 YYNGEE. The DNA for the CDR3 is TGTGCCAGCAGCAACACTGAAGCTTTCTTT. Its protein product is CASSNTEAFF. Drawing the rest from reference TRBV9 and TRBJ1-1, the complete variable domain is DSGVTQTPKHLITATGQRVTLRCSPRSGDLSVYWYQQSLDQGLQFLIQYYNGEERAKGNILERFSAQQFPDLHSELNLSSLELGDSALYFCASSNTEAFFGQGTRLTVV.

The gene calls are TRBV9 and TRBJ1-2; no clear D gene. The CDR3 is 11 amino acids. The germline gives CDR1 SGDLS, CDR2 YYNGEE. V lost 0 bases, J lost 7 bases, and 4 bases lay in between. CDR3 loop: CASSVGSGYTF. The CDR3 nucleotides read TGTGCCAGCAGCGTAGGGAGTGGCTACACCTTC.